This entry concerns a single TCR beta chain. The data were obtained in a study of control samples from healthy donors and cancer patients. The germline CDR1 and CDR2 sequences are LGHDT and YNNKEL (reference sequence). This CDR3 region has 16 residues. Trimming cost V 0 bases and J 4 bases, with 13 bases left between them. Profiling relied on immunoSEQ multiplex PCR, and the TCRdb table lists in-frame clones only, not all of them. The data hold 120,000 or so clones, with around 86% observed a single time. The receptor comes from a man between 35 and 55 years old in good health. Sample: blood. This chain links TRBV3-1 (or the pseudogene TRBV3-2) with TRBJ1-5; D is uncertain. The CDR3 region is CASSQDEREWNQPQHF. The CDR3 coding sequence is TGTGCCAGCAGCCAAGATGAAAGGGAATGGAATCAGCCCCAGCATTTT.